This is a list of T cell receptor beta chains from one sample in a study of T cells in Graves' hyperthyroidism and ophthalmopathy. Using its own MiXCR run on the multiplex PCR reads, TCRdb lists one record per CDR3 protein. The profile shows about 560,000 distinct CDR3 sequences, approximately 15% of them singletons. The sequencing input was blood. The receptors originated from a woman between 18 and 29 years old with Graves' hyperthyroidism. Both conserved end residues are part of each CDR3. Each record gives: J gene, D gene, clone size, V gene, CDR3 DNA, CDR3 protein. The D gene is left open where the match is weak. A row's size may be missing; if present it is once, few, many or a size class.

>TRBJ2-2|-|-|TRBV12-3/TRBV12-4
TGTGCCAGCAGGTTAAGAGGAGGGACCGGGGAGCTGTTTTTT
CASRLRGGTGELFF
>TRBJ1-1|-|-|TRBV4-3
TGCGCCAGCAGCCAGGGGGGGATTGCTTCAGGTGAAGCTTTCTTT
CASSQGGIASGEAFF
>TRBJ2-7|-|-|TRBV18
TGTGCCAGCTCACCACCGTACGGCTACGAGCAGTACTTC
CASSPPYGYEQYF
>TRBJ2-3|-|many|TRBV24-1
TGTGCCACCAGTGTGGGTCAGGCGACAGATACGCAGTATTTT
CATSVGQATDTQYF
>TRBJ2-1|-|many|TRBV6-2/TRBV6-3
TGTGCCAGCAGCGACATTCTCAGGGGTAACTACAATGAGCAGTTCTTC
CASSDILRGNYNEQFF
>TRBJ1-5|TRBD1|-|TRBV2
TGTGCCAGTAGGTCCACAGGGGTGTTCAATCAGCCCCAGCATTTT
CASRSTGVFNQPQHF
>TRBJ1-2|-|-|TRBV6-1
TGTGCCAGCAGTCGGGACAATCTAAACTATGGCTACACCTTC
CASSRDNLNYGYTF
>TRBJ2-7|-|few|TRBV19
TGTGCCAGTAGCAACCGGCCCGCCAACGAGCAGTACTTC
CASSNRPANEQYF
>TRBJ1-2|TRBD1|few|TRBV5-6
TGTGCCAGCAGCCCCGATACAGGGGTTCGAAACTATGGCTACACCTTC
CASSPDTGVRNYGYTF
>TRBJ2-5|-|-|TRBV7-9
TGTGCCAGCAGCTTAGCGACATATAAACAAGAGACCCAGTACTTC
CASSLATYKQETQYF
>TRBJ2-3|-|-|TRBV20-1
TGCAGTGCCAAGCAGGACCCTAGCACAGATACGCAGTATTTT
CSAKQDPSTDTQYF
>TRBJ2-1|TRBD2|many|TRBV6-2/TRBV6-3
TGTGCCAGCAGTCGGACTAGCGGGGGGGCCTACAATGAGCAGTTCTTC
CASSRTSGGAYNEQFF
>TRBJ2-2|-|-|TRBV30
TGTGCCTGGAAGGGTCCCGGGGAGCTGTTTTTT
CAWKGPGELFF
>TRBJ1-4|-|few|TRBV27
TGTGCCAGCAGTTTATCTGGGGACCCAGGATGGGGTGAAAAACTGTTTTTT
CASSLSGDPGWGEKLFF
>TRBJ1-2|-|many|TRBV20-1
TGCAGTGCTATAGGTGGCTACACCTTC
CSAIGGYTF
>TRBJ2-3|TRBD2|few|TRBV19
TGTGCCAGTAGTCCGACTAGCGGGAGGGTAGATACGCAGTATTTT
CASSPTSGRVDTQYF
>TRBJ2-7|-|many|TRBV24-1
TGTGCCACCATAAATCAAGCCTACGAGCAGTACTTC
CATINQAYEQYF
>TRBJ2-7|TRBD1|many|TRBV2
TGTGCCAGCAGTCTGCCCGGGACAGGGGGCGAGCAGTACTTC
CASSLPGTGGEQYF
>TRBJ2-7|TRBD2|few|TRBV28
TGTGCCAGCAGTTTAGGGTCCTCAAGCGGGAGTCGCGGCGAGCAGTACTTC
CASSLGSSSGSRGEQYF
>TRBJ2-7|-|few|TRBV6-6
TGTGCCAGCAGTTACTTCCGGGACTACGAGCAGTACTTC
CASSYFRDYEQYF
>TRBJ2-2|TRBD2|many|TRBV6-1
TGTGCCAGCTCGGGAGGACCGGGCACCGGGGAGCTGTTTTTT
CASSGGPGTGELFF
>TRBJ2-1|-|-|TRBV19
TGTGCCAGTAGTCGCTCAGGCGGCCGATCCTACAATGAGCAGTTCTTC
CASSRSGGRSYNEQFF
>TRBJ2-1|TRBD1|few|TRBV6-1
TGTGCCAGCCCTACCGGGACAGGGCGCCATGAGCAGTTCTTC
CASPTGTGRHEQFF
>TRBJ1-5|-|once|TRBV20-1
TGCAGTGCTAGAGTACGAGGGCTCGGTCAGCCCCAGCATTTT
CSARVRGLGQPQHF
>TRBJ1-5|-|many|TRBV24-1
TGTGCCACCAGCCCCGACAGGAGCAATCAGCCCCAGCATTTT
CATSPDRSNQPQHF
>TRBJ2-3|TRBD2|-|TRBV5-1
TGCGCCAGCAGCTCCGGACTAGCGCTAAGCACAGATACGCAGTATTTT
CASSSGLALSTDTQYF
>TRBJ1-1|-|many|TRBV20-1
TGCAGTGCTAACAACCTCAGACAGACCCTTCTGAACACTGAAGCTTTCTTT
CSANNLRQTLLNTEAFF
>TRBJ2-5|-|few|TRBV13
TGTGCCAGCAGCTACACCTCCTCGGTTAAGACCCAGTACTTC
CASSYTSSVKTQYF
>TRBJ2-4|TRBD2|few|TRBV28
TGTGCCAGCAGTCCCCCGACCGGGACTAGCGGGAGCGGGGACATTCAGTACTTC
CASSPPTGTSGSGDIQYF
>TRBJ2-7|-|-|TRBV20-1
TGCAGTGCTAGCCCCGGACAGGACTACGACGAGCAGTACTTC
CSASPGQDYDEQYF
>TRBJ1-5|-|few|TRBV29-1
TGCAGCGCCGAAAATAGCAATCAGCCCCAGCATTTT
CSAENSNQPQHF
>TRBJ1-1|TRBD1|few|TRBV6-1
TGTGCCAGCAGTCCGCAGGGGGCGATGGCTTTCTTT
CASSPQGAMAFF
>TRBJ2-7|-|many|TRBV11-2
TGTGCCAGCAGCTTGTCTGGCCCGAACGAGCAGTACTTC
CASSLSGPNEQYF
>TRBJ2-5|-|-|TRBV20-1
TGCAGCATCGCCTCAGGAAGAGAGACCCAGTACTTC
CSIASGRETQYF
>TRBJ1-2|TRBD1|-|TRBV3-1
TGTGCCAGCAGCCAGGGACCGGGACAGGGGGCGACTGGCTACACCTTC
CASSQGPGQGATGYTF
>TRBJ1-1|-|few|TRBV29-1
TGCAGCGCAAAGGGGGGCACTGAAGCTTTCTTT
CSAKGGTEAFF
>TRBJ1-6|-|few|TRBV20-1
TGCAGTGCTAGAGATCAGATAGGCTCCTATAATTCACCCCTCCACTTT
CSARDQIGSYNSPLHF
>TRBJ1-2|TRBD1|many|TRBV28
TGTGCCAGCAGTTTATTGCTAGGGGGCTCGTACTATGGCTACACCTTC
CASSLLLGGSYYGYTF
>TRBJ2-7|TRBD2|few|TRBV11-2
TGTGCCAGCAGCTTATACATTGGGGGGGTCTACGAGCAGTACTTC
CASSLYIGGVYEQYF
>TRBJ1-5|-|-|TRBV6-1
TGTGCCAGCAGTGTTACCGGGGCCCCCTATAGCAATCAGCCCCAGCATTTT
CASSVTGAPYSNQPQHF
>TRBJ1-3|-|-|TRBV20-1
TGCAGTGCTAGGTTGATAGGAAACACCATATATTTT
CSARLIGNTIYF
>TRBJ1-1|-|many|TRBV20-1
TGCAGTGCCAAGCGGGACTCGGGTGCTGAAGCTTTCTTT
CSAKRDSGAEAFF
>TRBJ1-1|TRBD1|-|TRBV28
TGTGCCAGCAGACCGGACAGGGGGGCTTTCTTT
CASRPDRGAFF
>TRBJ1-1|-|many|TRBV6-1
TGTGCCAGCAGTGAAGCGGGGGAGAACACTGAAGCTTTCTTT
CASSEAGENTEAFF
>TRBJ1-2|TRBD1|many|TRBV28
TGTGCCAGCAGTTTCAGGGGGACTAACTATGGCTACACCTTC
CASSFRGTNYGYTF
>TRBJ1-1|-|few|TRBV6-2/TRBV6-3
TGTGCCAGCAGCAGGGTCGGACTCACTGAAGCTTTCTTT
CASSRVGLTEAFF
>TRBJ2-7|-|few|TRBV20-1
TGCAGTGCTAGAGACTTCCGGGACGGCTACGAGCAGTACTTC
CSARDFRDGYEQYF
>TRBJ2-7|-|many|TRBV7-2
TGTGCCAGCAGCTTAGCCTTCAACTACGAGCAGTACTTC
CASSLAFNYEQYF
>TRBJ2-1|-|-|TRBV7-2
TGTGCCAGCAGCTTAATGGGGAGTGAGCAGTTCTTC
CASSLMGSEQFF
>TRBJ2-3|TRBD2|many|TRBV20-1
TGCAGTGCTAGAGTCCCGCGGGGGGACTTCACAGATACGCAGTATTTT
CSARVPRGDFTDTQYF
>TRBJ2-5|-|-|TRBV7-8
TGTGCCAGCAGCTTAGAATTGGGGATACAAGAGACCCAGTACTTC
CASSLELGIQETQYF
>TRBJ1-5|-|few|TRBV19
TGTGCCAGTAGTATACTGGGCTCTTATAGCAATCAGCCCCAGCATTTT
CASSILGSYSNQPQHF
>TRBJ2-7|TRBD1|-|TRBV28
TGTGCCAGCAGTTTATCTTCGGAGAGGGACAGAACCTACGAGCAGTACTTC
CASSLSSERDRTYEQYF
>TRBJ2-2|TRBD1|few|TRBV10-2
TGCGCCAGCTTACCGGGACAGGGTAACACCGGGGAGCTGTTTTTT
CASLPGQGNTGELFF